This T cell receptor (beta chain) was retrieved from a study of OX40 agonist ivuxolimab in advanced cancers. Looking at the study overall: Patients receiving dose escalation had hepatocellular carcinoma, melanoma, renal cell or head and neck cancer.

Concerning this clone itself: Antigen specificity is unknown.

Regarding the study as a whole: Researchers did not establish what antigens the expanded peripheral T cells target. Clonal expansion was among the lowest in partial responders at 0.1-3.0 mg/kg, especially CD8+.

Profiling relied on immunoSEQ multiplex PCR, and the TCRdb table lists in-frame clones only, not all of them. The data show tens of thousands of clones, about 83% seen once. This sample comprised CD4+ or CD8+ T cells sorted from blood, obtained in a trial of the OX40 agonist ivuxolimab. The clonotype comes from an adult with an advanced solid tumor such as melanoma, head and neck, liver or kidney cancer.

The CDR3 DNA follows: TGCGCCAGCAGCTTAGGAGGGAGCAGTCCAGATACGCAGTATTTT. This sequence encodes CASSLGGSSPDTQYF. This chain joins TRBV5-1 and TRBJ2-3; possibly TRBD2 for D (6 bases). The V end was cut by 2 bases, the J end by 4 bases, with 14 bases between. The CDR3 sequence is 15 residues long. CDR1 and CDR2 (germline): SGHRS, YFSETQ.